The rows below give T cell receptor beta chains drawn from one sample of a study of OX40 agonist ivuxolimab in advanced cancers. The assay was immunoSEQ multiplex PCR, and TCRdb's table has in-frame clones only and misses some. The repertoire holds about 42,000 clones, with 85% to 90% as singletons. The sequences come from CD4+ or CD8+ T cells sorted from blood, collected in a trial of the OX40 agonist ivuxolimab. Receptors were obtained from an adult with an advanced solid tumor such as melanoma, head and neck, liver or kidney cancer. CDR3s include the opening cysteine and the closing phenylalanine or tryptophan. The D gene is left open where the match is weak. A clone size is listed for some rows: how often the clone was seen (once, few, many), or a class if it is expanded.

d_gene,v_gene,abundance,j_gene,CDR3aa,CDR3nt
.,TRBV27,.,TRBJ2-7,CASSFSNAGYEQYF,TGTGCCAGCAGTTTCTCCAACGCGGGCTACGAGCAGTACTTC
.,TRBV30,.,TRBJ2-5,CAWSANRETQYF,TGTGCCTGGAGTGCAAATCGAGAGACCCAGTACTTC
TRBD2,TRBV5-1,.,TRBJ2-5,CASSLVSGRAFQETQYF,TGCGCCAGCAGCTTGGTCAGCGGGAGGGCTTTTCAAGAGACCCAGTACTTC
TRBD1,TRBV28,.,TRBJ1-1,CASSSDRGTANTEAFF,TGTGCCAGCAGTTCGGACAGGGGTACGGCGAACACTGAAGCTTTCTTT
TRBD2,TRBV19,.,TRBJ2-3,CASSIEASGGTDTQYF,TGTGCCAGTAGTATAGAGGCTAGCGGGGGAACAGATACGCAGTATTTT
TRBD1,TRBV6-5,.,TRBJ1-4,CASSRTGLNEKLFF,TGTGCCAGCAGTCGGACAGGGTTAAATGAAAAACTGTTTTTT
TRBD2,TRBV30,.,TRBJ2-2,CAWNLLAGTGELFF,TGTGCCTGGAACTTACTAGCGGGTACCGGGGAGCTGTTTTTT
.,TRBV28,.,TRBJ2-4,CASSLYWSLAKNIQYF,TGTGCCAGCAGTTTATATTGGAGCCTAGCCAAAAACATTCAGTACTTC
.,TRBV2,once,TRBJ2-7,CASSELKWREQYF,TGTGCCAGCAGTGAACTTAAGTGGCGCGAGCAGTACTTC
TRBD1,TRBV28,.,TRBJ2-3,CASSPQDRGLVTDTQYF,TGTGCCAGCAGTCCTCAGGACAGGGGGCTTGTCACAGATACGCAGTATTTT
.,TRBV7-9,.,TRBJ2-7,CASSLYPPGLEQYF,TGTGCCAGCAGCTTATACCCCCCGGGTCTTGAGCAGTACTTC
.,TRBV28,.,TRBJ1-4,CASSLGPWGEKLFF,TGTGCCAGCAGTTTAGGGCCCTGGGGTGAAAAACTGTTTTTT
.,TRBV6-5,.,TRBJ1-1,CASSPPGTEAFF,TGTGCCAGCAGTCCGCCCGGTACTGAAGCTTTCTTT
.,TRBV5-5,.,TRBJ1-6,CASSLELGFLHF,TGTGCCAGCAGCTTGGAACTTGGATTCCTCCACTTT
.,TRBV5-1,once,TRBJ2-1,CASSARDRYDEQFF,TGCGCCAGCAGCGCCCGGGATAGATACGATGAGCAGTTCTTC
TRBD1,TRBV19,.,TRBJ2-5,CASSTQGATKETQYF,TGTGCCAGTAGCACACAGGGGGCGACAAAAGAGACCCAGTACTTC
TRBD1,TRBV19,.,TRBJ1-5,CASRSGDSHYSNQPQHF,TGTGCCAGTAGATCCGGGGACAGCCATTATAGCAATCAGCCCCAGCATTTT
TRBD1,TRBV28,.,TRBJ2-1,CASSSGQGHEQFF,TGTGCCAGCAGTTCGGGACAGGGACATGAGCAGTTCTTC
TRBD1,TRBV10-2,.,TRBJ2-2,CASSAQGAGTGELFF,TGCGCCAGCAGTGCTCAGGGGGCGGGCACCGGGGAGCTGTTTTTT
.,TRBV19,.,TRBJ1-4,CASSPQGLNEKLFF,TGTGCCAGTAGCCCTCAAGGGTTGAATGAAAAACTGTTTTTT
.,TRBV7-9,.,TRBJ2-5,CASSLYTTAETQYF,TGTGCCAGCAGCTTATATACGACAGCCGAGACCCAGTACTTC
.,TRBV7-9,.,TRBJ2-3,CASSLAREQVGDTQYF,TGTGCCAGCAGCTTAGCGCGGGAACAGGTTGGGGATACGCAGTATTTT
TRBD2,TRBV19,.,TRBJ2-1,CASSNRREPSLGNEQFF,TGTGCCAGTAGTAACCGGCGGGAGCCGTCCCTAGGAAATGAGCAGTTCTTC
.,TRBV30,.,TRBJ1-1,CALTPGGMNTEAFF,TGTGCCCTCACTCCCGGCGGGATGAACACTGAAGCTTTCTTT
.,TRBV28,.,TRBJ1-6,CASNIQGRSPLHF,TGTGCCAGCAATATACAGGGCCGGTCACCCCTCCACTTT
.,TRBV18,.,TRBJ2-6,CASSPQATAGANVLTF,TGTGCCAGCTCACCACAGGCGACGGCTGGGGCCAACGTCCTGACTTTC
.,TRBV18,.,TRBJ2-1,CASFERGNEQFF,TGTGCCAGCTTCGAAAGGGGGAATGAGCAGTTCTTC
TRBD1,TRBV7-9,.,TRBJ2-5,CASSLATGVRETQYF,TGTGCCAGCAGCTTAGCGACAGGGGTGCGGGAGACCCAGTACTTC
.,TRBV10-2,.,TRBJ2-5,CASSEQQQETQYF,TGCGCCAGCAGTGAGCAGCAGCAAGAGACCCAGTACTTC
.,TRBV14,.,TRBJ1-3,CASSQGRFSGNTIYF,TGTGCCAGCAGCCAGGGCAGATTTTCTGGAAACACCATATATTTT
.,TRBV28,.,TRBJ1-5,CASSRVGFNQPQHF,TGTGCCAGCAGTCGAGTAGGGTTTAATCAGCCCCAGCATTTT
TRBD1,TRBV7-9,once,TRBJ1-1,CASSPRDRAADTEAFF,TGTGCCAGCAGCCCCCGGGACAGGGCCGCGGACACTGAAGCTTTCTTT
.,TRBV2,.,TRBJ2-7,CASSATGASYEQYF,TGTGCCAGCAGTGCCACCGGGGCCTCCTACGAGCAGTACTTC
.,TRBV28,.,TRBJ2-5,CASSPLTALQETQYF,TGTGCCAGCAGTCCATTGACAGCTCTCCAAGAGACCCAGTACTTC
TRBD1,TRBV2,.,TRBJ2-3,CASSETGMFDTQYF,TGTGCCAGCAGTGAGACAGGGATGTTCGATACGCAGTATTTT
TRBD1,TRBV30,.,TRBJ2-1,CAWMGDRGLNEQFF,TGTGCCTGGATGGGGGACAGGGGGCTTAATGAGCAGTTCTTC
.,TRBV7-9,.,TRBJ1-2,CASSLADSYGYTF,TGTGCCAGCAGCTTAGCGGACAGCTATGGCTACACCTTC
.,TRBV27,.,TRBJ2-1,CASSTQGWAYNEQFF,TGTGCCAGCAGTACCCAGGGGTGGGCCTACAATGAGCAGTTCTTC
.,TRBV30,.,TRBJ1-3,CACRDGPSSGNTIYF,TGTGCCTGTAGAGATGGACCATCCTCTGGAAACACCATATATTTT
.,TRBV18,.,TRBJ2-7,CASSPQGQGSSYEQYF,TGTGCCAGCTCACCACAAGGGCAGGGGTCTTCCTACGAGCAGTACTTC
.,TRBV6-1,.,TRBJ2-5,CASSDRGTVSDQTQYF,TGTGCCAGCAGTGATCGGGGGACAGTGTCGGATCAGACCCAGTACTTC
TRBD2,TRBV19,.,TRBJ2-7,CASSTGLAGVGYEQYF,TGTGCCAGTAGTACGGGACTAGCGGGAGTAGGGTACGAGCAGTACTTC
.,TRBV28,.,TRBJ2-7,CASTSAGGPREQYF,TGTGCCAGCACCAGCGCCGGAGGACCACGCGAGCAGTACTTC
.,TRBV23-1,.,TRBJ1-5,CASSQSETGQGNQPQHF,TGCGCCAGCAGTCAATCTGAAACTGGGCAGGGCAATCAGCCCCAGCATTTT
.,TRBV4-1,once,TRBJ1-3,CASSQGLTRHSGNTIYF,TGCGCCAGCAGCCAAGGACTGACACGCCACTCTGGAAACACCATATATTTT
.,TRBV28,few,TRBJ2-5,CASRRDSAETQYF,TGTGCCAGCAGGCGGGATTCAGCGGAGACCCAGTACTTC
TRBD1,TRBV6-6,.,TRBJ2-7,CASSLGTGGYEQYF,TGTGCCAGCAGCTTGGGGACAGGGGGCTACGAGCAGTACTTC
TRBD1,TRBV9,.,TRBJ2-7,CASSVRQGAISGYEQYF,TGTGCCAGCAGCGTCCGACAGGGGGCAATATCTGGGTACGAGCAGTACTTC
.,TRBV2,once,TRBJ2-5,CASSDGRFQETQYF,TGTGCCAGCAGTGATGGCCGGTTCCAAGAGACCCAGTACTTC
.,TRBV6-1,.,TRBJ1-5,CASRDGTAQPQHF,TGTGCCAGCAGAGACGGGACGGCCCAGCCCCAGCATTTT
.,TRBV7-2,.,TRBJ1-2,CASSPRTPYGYTF,TGTGCCAGCAGCCCAAGAACACCCTATGGCTACACCTTC
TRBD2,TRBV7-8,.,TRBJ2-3,CASSRGPAGGPDTQYF,TGTGCCAGCAGCCGCGGTCCAGCGGGAGGGCCAGATACGCAGTATTTT
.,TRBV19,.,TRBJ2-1,CASSIDLEPEQFF,TGTGCCAGTAGTATAGATCTTGAGCCTGAGCAGTTCTTC
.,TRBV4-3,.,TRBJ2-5,CASSQDIQETQYF,TGCGCCAGCAGCCAAGATATCCAAGAGACCCAGTACTTC
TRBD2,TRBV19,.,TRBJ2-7,CASSPGGLNYEQYF,TGTGCCAGTAGTCCGGGGGGGCTAAACTACGAGCAGTACTTC
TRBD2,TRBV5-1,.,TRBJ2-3,CASSPLVTSGRAPDTQYF,TGCGCCAGCAGCCCGCTGGTGACTAGCGGGAGGGCCCCAGATACGCAGTATTTT
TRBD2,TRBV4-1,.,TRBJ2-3,CASSREIAGGSTDTQYF,TGCGCCAGCAGCCGCGAGATAGCGGGGGGAAGCACAGATACGCAGTATTTT
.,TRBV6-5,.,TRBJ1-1,CASRNTMNTEAFF,TGTGCCAGCCGTAACACGATGAACACTGAAGCTTTCTTT
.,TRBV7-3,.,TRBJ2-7,CASSLTATPANSYEQYF,TGTGCCAGCAGCTTAACTGCAACCCCGGCCAACTCCTACGAGCAGTACTTC
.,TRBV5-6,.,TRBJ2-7,CASSAGTVSYEQYF,TGTGCCAGCAGCGCAGGGACGGTCTCCTACGAACAGTACTTC